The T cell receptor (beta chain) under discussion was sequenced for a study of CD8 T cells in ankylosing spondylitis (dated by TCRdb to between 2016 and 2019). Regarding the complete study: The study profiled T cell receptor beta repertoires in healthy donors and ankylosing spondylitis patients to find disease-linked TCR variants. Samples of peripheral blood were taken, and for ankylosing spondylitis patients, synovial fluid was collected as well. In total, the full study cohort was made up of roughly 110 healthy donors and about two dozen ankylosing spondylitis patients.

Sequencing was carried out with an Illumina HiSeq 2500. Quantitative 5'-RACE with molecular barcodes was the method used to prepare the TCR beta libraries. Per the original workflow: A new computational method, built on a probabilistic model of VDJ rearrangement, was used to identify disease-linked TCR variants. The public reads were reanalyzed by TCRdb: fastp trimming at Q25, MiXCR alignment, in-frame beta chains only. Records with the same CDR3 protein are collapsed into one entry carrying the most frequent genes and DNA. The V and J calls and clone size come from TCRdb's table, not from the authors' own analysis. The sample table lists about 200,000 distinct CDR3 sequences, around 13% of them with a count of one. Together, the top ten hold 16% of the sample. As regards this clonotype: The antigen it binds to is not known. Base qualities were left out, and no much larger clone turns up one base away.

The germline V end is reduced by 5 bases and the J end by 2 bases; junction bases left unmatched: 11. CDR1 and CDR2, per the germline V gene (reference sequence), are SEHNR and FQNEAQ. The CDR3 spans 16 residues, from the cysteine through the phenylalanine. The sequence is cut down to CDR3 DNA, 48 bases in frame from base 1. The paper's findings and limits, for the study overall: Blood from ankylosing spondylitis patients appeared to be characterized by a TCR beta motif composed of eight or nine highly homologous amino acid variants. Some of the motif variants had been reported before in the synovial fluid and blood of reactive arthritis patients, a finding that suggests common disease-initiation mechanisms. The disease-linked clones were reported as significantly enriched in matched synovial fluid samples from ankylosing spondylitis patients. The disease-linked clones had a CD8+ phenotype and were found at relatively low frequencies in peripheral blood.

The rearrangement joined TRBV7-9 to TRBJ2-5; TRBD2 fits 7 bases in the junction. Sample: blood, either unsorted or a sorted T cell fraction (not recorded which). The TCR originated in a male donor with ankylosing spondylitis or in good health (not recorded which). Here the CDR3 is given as CASSPTSGLPQETQYF. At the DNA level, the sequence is TGTGCCAGCAGCCCGACGTCGGGACTACCTCAAGAGACCCAGTACTTC.